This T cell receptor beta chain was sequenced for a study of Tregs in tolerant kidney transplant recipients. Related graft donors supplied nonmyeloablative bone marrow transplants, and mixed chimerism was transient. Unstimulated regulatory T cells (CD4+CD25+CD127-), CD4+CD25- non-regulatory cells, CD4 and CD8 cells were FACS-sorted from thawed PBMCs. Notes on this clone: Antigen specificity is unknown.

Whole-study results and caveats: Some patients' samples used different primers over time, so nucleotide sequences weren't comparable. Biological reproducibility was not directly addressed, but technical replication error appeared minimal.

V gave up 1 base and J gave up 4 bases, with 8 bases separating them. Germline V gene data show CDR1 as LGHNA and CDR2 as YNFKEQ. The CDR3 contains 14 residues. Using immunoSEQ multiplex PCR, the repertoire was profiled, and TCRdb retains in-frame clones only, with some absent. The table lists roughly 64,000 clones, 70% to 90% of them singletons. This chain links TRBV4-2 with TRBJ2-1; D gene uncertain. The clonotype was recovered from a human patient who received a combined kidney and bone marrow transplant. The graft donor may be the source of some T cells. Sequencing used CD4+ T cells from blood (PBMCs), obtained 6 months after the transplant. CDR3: CASSQGDSYNEQFF. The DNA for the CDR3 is TGTGCCAGCAGCCAAGGAGACTCTTACAATGAGCAGTTCTTC.